The 18 T cell receptor beta chains presented below share a single source sample, sequenced in a study of T cell responses to AZD1222 COVID-19 vaccine. Generated by immunoSEQ multiplex PCR, the TCRdb table keeps only in-frame clones and is missing some. The sample consists of approximately 190,000 clones, around 90% of them appearing once. Material: peripheral blood, obtained on day 0 of AZD1222 vaccination. The receptors derive from an adult in good health.

This chain joins TRBV9 and TRBJ2-5; D might be TRBD2 (6 bases). V lost 0 bases, J lost 3 bases, and 6 bases lay in between. The CDR3 spans 13 residues. Germline CDR1 and CDR2: SGDLS and YYNGEE. The CDR3 nucleotides are TGTGCCAGCAGCGTAGCGGGAGAAGAGACCCAGTACTTC. This encodes CASSVAGEETQYF.

The CDR3 nucleotides are TGTGCCAGCAGCGCCCATGGGGAACCCCAAGAGACCCAGTACTTC. Translated: CASSAHGEPQETQYF. The genes are TRBV9 and TRBJ2-5, with D uncertain. Germline values: CDR1 SGDLS, CDR2 YYNGEE. CDR3 size: 15 residues. V was trimmed by 3 bases and J by 1 base, leaving 13 bases between them.

The chain links TRBV27 to TRBJ1-5, with D unresolved. The CDR3 is made up of 15 amino acids. V was clipped by 1 base and J by 3 bases, with 10 bases between them. Germline CDR1 MNHEY, CDR2 SMNVEV (reference sequence). CDR3 sequence: CASSLFLGPNQPQHF. CDR3 in DNA: TGTGCCAGCAGTTTATTTCTCGGGCCCAATCAGCCCCAGCATTTT.

The chain employs TRBV19 and TRBJ2-6; perhaps D is TRBD1 or TRBD2 (5 bases each). This CDR3 contains 16 residues. CDR1 is LNHDA and CDR2 is SQIVND in the germline V gene (reference sequence). V lost 0 bases to trimming and J lost 0 bases, with 6 bases between them. The CDR3 protein is CASSIDGGSGANVLTF. The CDR3, as DNA: TGTGCCAGTAGTATAGATGGGGGCTCTGGGGCCAACGTCCTGACTTTC.

The genes are TRBV9 and TRBJ1-1, with D possibly matching TRBD1 (5 bases). Trimming shortened V by 5 bases and J by 13 bases, and 18 bases separated the two germline ends. Per the germline V gene, CDR1 is SGDLS and CDR2 is YYNGEE. This CDR3 has 12 residues. The CDR3 region has the DNA TGTGCCAGCAGTCATGATGGGGGTTTAGTTTTCTTT. Its protein product is CASSHDGGLVFF.

J is TRBJ1-2 and V is TRBV19; 10 positions match TRBD1. With V trimmed by 4 bases and J by 4 bases, 3 bases remained unmatched. Germline loops: CDR1 LNHDA, CDR2 SQIVND (reference sequence). CDR3 length: 14 amino acids. The DNA of the CDR3 is TGTGCCAGTAGTAGGGACAGGGGTCCCTATGGCTACACCTTC. This sequence encodes CASSRDRGPYGYTF. The variable domain in full, with the rest retrieved from reference TRBV19 and TRBJ1-2, is DGGITQSPKYLFRKEGQNVTLSCEQNLNHDAMYWYRQDPGQGLRLIYYSQIVNDFQKGDIAEGYSVSREKKESFPLTVTSAQKNPTAFYLCASSRDRGPYGYTFGSGTRLTVV.

The chain couples TRBV7-9 to TRBJ2-7; D is undetermined. CDR3 length equals 15 residues. Looked up from germline, CDR1 is SEHNR and CDR2 is FQNEAQ (reference sequence). Between the trimmed V and J ends, which lost 5 bases and 2 bases, there was a span of 16 bases. The CDR3 here is CASSPGIHEPYEQYF. CDR3 in DNA: TGTGCCAGCAGCCCTGGGATTCATGAGCCCTACGAGCAGTACTTC.

The CDR3 DNA follows: TGCAGTGCTAGTCGGGGATCGGTCGAGCAGTACTTC. Its translation is CSASRGSVEQYF. This chain links TRBV20-1 with TRBJ2-7; maybe TRBD2 (5 bases). V gave up 3 bases and J gave up 6 bases, with 12 bases separating them. CDR3 length: 12 amino acids. Germline V gives CDR1 DFQATT, CDR2 SNEGSKA (reference sequence).

The rearrangement links TRBV5-1 to TRBJ2-5, with 7 bases fitting TRBD2. The V gene's germline CDR1 is SGHRS and CDR2 YFSETQ. The CDR3 sequence is 14 residues long. Trimming took 7 bases from V and 4 from J; bases not matched to a gene: 10. The CDR3 nucleotides read TGCGCCAGCCAATTGGGAGGGGATGGAGAGACCCAGTACTTC. It codes for CASQLGGDGETQYF.

The genes are TRBV5-4 and TRBJ2-3; D is perhaps TRBD1 or TRBD2 (5 bases each). The CDR3 has 14 amino acids. Germline CDR1 is SGHNT and CDR2 is YYREEE (reference sequence). The V end was cut by 9 bases, the J end by 3 bases, with 17 bases between. The CDR3, as DNA: TGTGCCACCAACCCGGGACGCAAAACAGATACGCAGTATTTT. Its protein product is CATNPGRKTDTQYF. Full variable domain (rest looked up from reference TRBV5-4 and TRBJ2-3): ETGVTQSPTHLIKTRGQQVTLRCSSQSGHNTVSWYQQALGQGPQFIFQYYREEENGRGNFPPRFSGLQFPNYSSELNVNALELDDSALYLCATNPGRKTDTQYFGPGTRLTVL.

CDR3 sequence reads: CASSPGPGGRDTQYF. The CDR3 DNA reads TGCGCCAGCAGCCCGGGCCCCGGAGGTAGAGATACGCAGTATTTT. V and J are TRBV10-1 and TRBJ2-3; tentatively, D is TRBD2 (5 bases). V was clipped by 6 bases and J by 5 bases, with 18 bases between them. Germline V gene data show CDR1 as WNHNN and CDR2 as SYGVQD (reference sequence). This CDR3 region has 15 residues.

This chain links TRBV10-3 with TRBJ1-4; D might be TRBD1 (6 bases). In germline, CDR1 is ENHRY, CDR2 SYGVKD. The CDR3 is made up of 14 amino acids. V was pared by 3 bases and J by 3 bases, with 8 bases between. The CDR3 loop is CAISERGSNEKLFF. The CDR3 DNA is TGTGCCATCAGTGAAAGGGGGTCTAATGAAAAACTGTTTTTT.

CDR3 DNA: TGTGCCACCAGTGATCCGCTAATACGTGGACAGGGGTTAGTAACGTCAATGAACACTGAAGCTTTCTTT. Amino acids: CATSDPLIRGQGLVTSMNTEAFF. The chain employs TRBV24-1 and TRBJ1-1; 9 bases are shared with TRBD1. The CDR3 totals 23 residues. Germline CDR1 reads KGHDR; CDR2 reads SFDVKD. After removal of 3 bases from V and 0 bases from J, the junction contained 25 bases not matched to a gene.

This clone showed up just a few times. The rearrangement joins TRBV3-1 (or the pseudogene TRBV3-2) to TRBJ1-4; weak D call: TRBD1 (5 bases). The CDR3 consists of 16 residues. Trimming stripped 0 bases from V and 1 base from J, with 9 bases between. The V gene's germline CDR1 is LGHDT and CDR2 YNNKEL (reference sequence). CDR3 amino acids: CASSQDRQRTNEKLFF. DNA for the CDR3: TGTGCCAGCAGCCAAGACCGACAGCGAACTAATGAAAAACTGTTTTTT.

In its sample, this clone was seen a few times. The V and J genes are TRBV3-1 (or the pseudogene TRBV3-2) and TRBJ2-7; a possible D gene is TRBD2 (6 bases). This CDR3 spans 12 amino acids. Trimming removed 4 bases at V and 9 bases at J, with 13 bases between. The germline gives CDR1 LGHDT, CDR2 YNNKEL (reference sequence). The CDR3 DNA sequence: TGTGCCAGCAGCCCCGGCTGGGGAGGGCAGTACTTC. Protein product: CASSPGWGGQYF.

This rearrangement joins TRBV7-9 to TRBJ1-2, with 7 bases that match TRBD1. V lost 5 bases and J lost 6; bases outside the gene matches: 9. CDR1 is SEHNR, CDR2 FQNEAQ, per germline (reference sequence). The CDR3 contains 14 residues. The CDR3, as DNA: TGTGCCAGCAGCCTAAAGACAGGGCGGGATGGCTACACCTTC. Amino acids: CASSLKTGRDGYTF.

The chain is built from TRBV4-3 and TRBJ1-1; D remains unclear. Germline V gene sequence: CDR1 LGHNA, CDR2 YSLEER. This CDR3 is 14 amino acids long. Trimming removed 3 bases from V and 3 bases from J, with 11 bases in between. The CDR3 DNA is TGCGCCAGCAGCCACCGCAGCCCGTACACTGAAGCTTTCTTT. This sequence encodes CASSHRSPYTEAFF.

A single count supports this clone. The J gene is TRBJ2-1, the V gene TRBV18, with 10 bases aligning to TRBD2. The CDR3 has 14 residues. V gave up 3 bases and J gave up 5 bases; unmatched junction bases: 1. CDR1 is KGHSH, CDR2 LQKENI, per germline. In DNA form, the CDR3 reads TGTGCCAGCTCACCGGGACTAGCGAACAATGAGCAGTTCTTC. Translation: CASSPGLANNEQFF.